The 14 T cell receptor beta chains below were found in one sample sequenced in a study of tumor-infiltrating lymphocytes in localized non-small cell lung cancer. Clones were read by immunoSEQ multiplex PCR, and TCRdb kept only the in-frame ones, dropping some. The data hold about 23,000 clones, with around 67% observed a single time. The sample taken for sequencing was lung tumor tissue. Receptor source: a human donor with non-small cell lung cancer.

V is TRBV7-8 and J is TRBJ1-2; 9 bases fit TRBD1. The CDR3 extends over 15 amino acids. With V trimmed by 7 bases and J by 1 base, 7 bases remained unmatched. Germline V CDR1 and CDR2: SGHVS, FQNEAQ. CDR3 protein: CASTTGQGLNYGYTF. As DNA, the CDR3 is TGTGCCAGCACCACGGGACAGGGACTTAACTATGGCTACACCTTC.

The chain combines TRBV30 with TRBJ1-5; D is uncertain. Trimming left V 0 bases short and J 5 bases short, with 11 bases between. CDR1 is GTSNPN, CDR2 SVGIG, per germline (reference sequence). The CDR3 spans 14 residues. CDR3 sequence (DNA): TGTGCCTGGAGTGTTGGGATCTGGGATCAGCCCCAGCATTTT. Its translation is CAWSVGIWDQPQHF.

The CDR3 region is CAIREGSSSYNEQFF. In nucleotides, the CDR3 is TGTGCCATCAGGGAGGGTTCCAGCTCCTACAATGAGCAGTTCTTC. The J gene is TRBJ2-1, the V gene TRBV10-3; TRBD2 is a possible D gene (6 bases). The V end lost 6 bases, the J end lost 0 bases, and 12 bases lay between the germline ends. The germline V gene encodes CDR1 ENHRY and CDR2 SYGVKD. The CDR3 extends over 15 amino acids.

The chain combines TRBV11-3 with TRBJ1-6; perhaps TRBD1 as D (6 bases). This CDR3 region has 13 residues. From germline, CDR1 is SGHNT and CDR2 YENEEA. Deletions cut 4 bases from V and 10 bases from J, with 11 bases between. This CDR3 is CASSSNRDSPLHF. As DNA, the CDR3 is TGTGCCAGCAGCTCTAACAGGGACTCACCCCTCCACTTT.

In DNA, the CDR3 is TGTGCCACCAAAGAGAGGGGGGGAACGATCCGGGAGCTGTTTTTT. Translation gives CATKERGGTIRELFF. The chain has TRBV6-1 and TRBJ2-2, with D possibly matching TRBD2 (7 bases). Deletions cut 10 bases from V and 9 bases from J, with 24 bases between. Germline V gene data show CDR1 as MNHNS and CDR2 as SASEGT. The CDR3 loop spans 15 amino acids.

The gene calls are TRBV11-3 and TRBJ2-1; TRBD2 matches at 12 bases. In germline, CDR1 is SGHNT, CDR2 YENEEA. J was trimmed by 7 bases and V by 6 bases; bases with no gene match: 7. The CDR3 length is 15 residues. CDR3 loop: CASSHPSGGGNEQFF. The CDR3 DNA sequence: TGTGCCAGCAGTCACCCTAGCGGGGGGGGGAATGAGCAGTTCTTC.

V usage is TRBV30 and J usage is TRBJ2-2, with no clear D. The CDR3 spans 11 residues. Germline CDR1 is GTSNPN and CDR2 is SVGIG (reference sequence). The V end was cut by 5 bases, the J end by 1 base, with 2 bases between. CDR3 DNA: TGTGCCTGGGGGAACACCGGGGAGCTGTTTTTT. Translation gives CAWGNTGELFF.

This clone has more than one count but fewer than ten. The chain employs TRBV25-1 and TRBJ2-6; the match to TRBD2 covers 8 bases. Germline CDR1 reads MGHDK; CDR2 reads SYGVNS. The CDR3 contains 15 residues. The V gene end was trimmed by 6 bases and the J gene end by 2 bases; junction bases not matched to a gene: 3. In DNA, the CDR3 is TGTGCCAGCAGCCCGGGGGGGACTGGGGCCAACGTCCTGACTTTC. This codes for CASSPGGTGANVLTF.

In nucleotides, the CDR3 is TGCAGCGTTGAAGATCAAAGAGGCCCCTTAAATGGCTACACCTTC. This codes for CSVEDQRGPLNGYTF. The chain has TRBV29-1 and TRBJ1-2; D remains unclear. This CDR3 contains 15 residues. Germline values: CDR1 SQVTM, CDR2 ANQGSEA. Trimming shortened V by 0 bases and J by 6 bases, and 17 bases separated the two germline ends. Supplemented by reference TRBV29-1 and TRBJ1-2, the full variable domain reads SAVISQKPSRDICQRGTSLTIQCQVDSQVTMMFWYRQQPGQSLTLIATANQGSEATYESGFVIDKFPISRPNLTFSTLTVSNMSPEDSSIYLCSVEDQRGPLNGYTFGSGTRLTVV.

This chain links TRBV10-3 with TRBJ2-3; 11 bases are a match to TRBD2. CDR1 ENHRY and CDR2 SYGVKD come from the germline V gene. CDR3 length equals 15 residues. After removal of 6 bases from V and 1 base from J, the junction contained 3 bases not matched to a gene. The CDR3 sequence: CAISLTSGGTDTQYF. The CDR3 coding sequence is TGTGCCATCAGCTTGACTAGCGGGGGCACAGATACGCAGTATTTT.

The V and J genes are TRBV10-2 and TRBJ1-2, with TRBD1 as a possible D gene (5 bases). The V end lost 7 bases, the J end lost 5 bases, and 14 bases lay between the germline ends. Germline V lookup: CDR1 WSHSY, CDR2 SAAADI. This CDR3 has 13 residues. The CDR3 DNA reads TGCGCCAGCACTCTGGACACTACTTATGGCTACACCTTC. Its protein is CASTLDTTYGYTF.

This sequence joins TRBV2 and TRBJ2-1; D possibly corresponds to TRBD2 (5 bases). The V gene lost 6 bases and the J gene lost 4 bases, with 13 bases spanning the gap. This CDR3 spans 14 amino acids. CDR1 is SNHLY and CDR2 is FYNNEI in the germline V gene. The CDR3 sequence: CASSARGGYNEQFF. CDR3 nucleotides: TGTGCCAGCAGCGCTCGAGGAGGATACAATGAGCAGTTCTTC.

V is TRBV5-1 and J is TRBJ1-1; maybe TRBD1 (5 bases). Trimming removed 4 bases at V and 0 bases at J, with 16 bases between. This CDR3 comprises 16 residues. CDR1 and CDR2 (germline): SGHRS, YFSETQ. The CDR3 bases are TGCGCCAGCAGCCCCCGACCGTTGACAGTGAACACTGAAGCTTTCTTT. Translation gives CASSPRPLTVNTEAFF.

CDR3 protein: CASSEGGGGQGGYGYTF. CDR3 DNA sequence: TGTGCCAGCAGTGAAGGGGGTGGGGGACAGGGCGGCTATGGCTACACCTTC. J is TRBJ1-2 and V is TRBV6-1; 9 nucleotides line up with TRBD1. The germline V gene encodes CDR1 MNHNS and CDR2 SASEGT. The CDR3 has 17 residues. V lost 1 base, J lost 4 bases, and 10 bases stayed unmatched.